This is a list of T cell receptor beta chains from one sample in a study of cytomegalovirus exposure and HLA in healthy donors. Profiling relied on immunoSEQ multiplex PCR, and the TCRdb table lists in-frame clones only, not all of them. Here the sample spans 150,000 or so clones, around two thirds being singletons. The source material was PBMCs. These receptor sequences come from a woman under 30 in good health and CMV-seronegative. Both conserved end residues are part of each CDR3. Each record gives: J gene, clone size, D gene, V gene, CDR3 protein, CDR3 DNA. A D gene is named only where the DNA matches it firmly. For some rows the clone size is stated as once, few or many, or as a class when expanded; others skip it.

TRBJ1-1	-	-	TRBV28	CASSFGKNTEAFF	TGTGCCAGCAGTTTCGGGAAAAACACTGAAGCTTTCTTT
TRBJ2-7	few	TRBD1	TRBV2	CASTGQEDSYEQYF	TGTGCCAGCACCGGACAGGAGGACTCCTACGAGCAGTACTTC
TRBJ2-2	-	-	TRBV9	CASSGGRANTGELFF	TGTGCCAGCAGCGGCGGGCGGGCAAACACCGGGGAGCTGTTTTTT
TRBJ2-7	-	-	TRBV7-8	CASSLGGGHEQYF	TGTGCCAGCAGCTTAGGTGGGGGCCACGAGCAGTACTTC
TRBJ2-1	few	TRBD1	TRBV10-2	CASGGDRGFDEQFF	TGCGCCAGCGGGGGGGACAGGGGGTTTGATGAGCAGTTCTTC
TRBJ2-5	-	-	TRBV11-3	CASSLPRGRETQYF	TGTGCCAGCAGCTTACCCAGGGGACGAGAGACCCAGTACTTC
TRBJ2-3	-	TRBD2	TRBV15	CATSRDLLAASTDTQYF	TGTGCCACCAGCAGAGATCTTCTAGCGGCTAGCACAGATACGCAGTATTTT
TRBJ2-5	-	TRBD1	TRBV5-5	CASSLPKGGYQETQYF	TGTGCCAGCAGCCTTCCAAAAGGGGGCTATCAAGAGACCCAGTACTTC
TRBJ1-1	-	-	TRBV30	CAFSRLINTEAFF	TGTGCCTTCAGCCGACTGATAAACACTGAAGCTTTCTTT
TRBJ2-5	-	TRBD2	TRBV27	CASRRTGTNQETQYF	TGTGCCAGCAGGCGAACCGGGACTAACCAAGAGACCCAGTACTTC
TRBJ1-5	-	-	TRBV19	CASSTLFGDGQPQHF	TGTGCCAGTAGTACCCTCTTCGGGGATGGTCAGCCCCAGCATTTT
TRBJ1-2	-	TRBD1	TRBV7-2	CASRTGGASGYTF	TGTGCCAGCAGAACAGGGGGCGCATCTGGCTACACCTTC
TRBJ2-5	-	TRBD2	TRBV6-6	CASSYWTSGEKETQYF	TGTGCCAGCAGTTACTGGACTAGCGGGGAGAAAGAGACCCAGTACTTC
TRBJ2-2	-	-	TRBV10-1	CASSEARATPNTGELFF	TGCGCCAGCAGTGAGGCCAGGGCCACGCCGAACACCGGGGAGCTGTTTTTT
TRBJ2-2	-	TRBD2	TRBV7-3	CASSLTGLATGELFF	TGTGCCAGCAGCTTAACGGGACTAGCGACCGGGGAGCTGTTTTTT
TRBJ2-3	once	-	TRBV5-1	CASSFIGAGDTQYF	TGCGCCAGCAGCTTCATTGGGGCCGGGGATACGCAGTATTTT
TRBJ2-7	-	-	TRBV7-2	CASSRDSPQSYEQYF	TGTGCCAGCAGCCGGGACTCACCTCAATCCTACGAGCAGTACTTC
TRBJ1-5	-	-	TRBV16	CASSHKGDGNQPQHF	TGTGCCAGCAGCCATAAGGGGGACGGCAATCAGCCCCAGCATTTT
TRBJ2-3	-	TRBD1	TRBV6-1	CASRNRGSTDTQYF	TGTGCCAGCAGGAACAGGGGAAGCACAGATACGCAGTATTTT
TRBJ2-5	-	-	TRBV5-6	CASSSQGNGDGETQYF	TGTGCCAGCAGCTCACAGGGCAATGGCGACGGGGAGACCCAGTACTTC
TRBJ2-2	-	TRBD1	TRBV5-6	CASSYGTVNLGELFF	TGTGCCAGCAGCTACGGGACAGTTAACCTCGGGGAGCTGTTTTTT
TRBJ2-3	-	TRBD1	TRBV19	CASSRQGADTQYF	TGTGCCAGTAGTAGACAGGGGGCAGATACGCAGTATTTT
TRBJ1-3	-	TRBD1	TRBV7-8	CASSLPRQGNSGNTIYF	TGTGCCAGCAGCTTACCCCGACAGGGGAACTCTGGAAACACCATATATTTT
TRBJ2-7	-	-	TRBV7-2	CASSLGPGESYEQYF	TGTGCCAGCAGCTTAGGGCCAGGGGAGTCCTACGAGCAGTACTTC
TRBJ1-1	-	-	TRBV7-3	CASSGGSEAFF	TGTGCCAGCAGCGGCGGGAGCGAAGCTTTCTTT
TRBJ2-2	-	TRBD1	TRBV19	CASIGQVTGELFF	TGTGCCAGTATTGGACAGGTTACCGGGGAGCTGTTTTTT
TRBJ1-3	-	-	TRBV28	CASSLAVRSGNTIYF	TGTGCCAGCAGTTTGGCAGTTCGCTCTGGAAACACCATATATTTT
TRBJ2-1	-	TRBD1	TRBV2	CASGGQGAFDEQFF	TGTGCCAGCGGTGGACAGGGGGCTTTTGATGAGCAGTTCTTC
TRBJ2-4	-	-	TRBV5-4	CASSPTPGSGAKNIQYF	TGTGCCAGCAGCCCAACCCCCGGGTCGGGAGCCAAAAACATTCAGTACTTC
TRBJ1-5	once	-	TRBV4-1	CASSQDGGRVNQPQHF	TGCGCCAGCAGCCAAGATGGGGGGAGGGTCAATCAGCCCCAGCATTTT
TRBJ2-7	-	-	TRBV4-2	CASSQAIGHGYEQYF	TGTGCCAGCAGCCAAGCTATAGGACACGGGTACGAGCAGTACTTC
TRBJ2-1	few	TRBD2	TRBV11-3	CASSMGLADYNEQFF	TGTGCCAGCAGCATGGGGCTAGCGGACTACAATGAGCAGTTCTTC
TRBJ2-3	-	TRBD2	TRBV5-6	CASSGTSSDTQYF	TGTGCCAGCAGCGGGACTAGCTCTGATACGCAGTATTTT
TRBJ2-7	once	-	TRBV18	CASSLMRDSYEQYF	TGTGCCAGCTCACTAATGCGGGACTCCTACGAGCAGTACTTC
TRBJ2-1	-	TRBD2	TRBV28	CASSLSGGRLYNEQFF	TGTGCCAGCAGTTTAAGCGGGGGCCGTCTCTACAATGAGCAGTTCTTC
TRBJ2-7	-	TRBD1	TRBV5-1	CASSLVSGQGNEQYF	TGCGCCAGCAGCTTGGTCTCGGGACAGGGAAACGAGCAGTACTTC
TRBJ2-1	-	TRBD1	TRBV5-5	CASSRNTGQSYNEQFF	TGTGCCAGCAGCCGAAATACGGGACAGTCCTACAATGAGCAGTTCTTC
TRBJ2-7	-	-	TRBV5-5	CASSFRGPSYEQYF	TGTGCCAGCAGCTTCAGGGGACCATCCTACGAGCAGTACTTC
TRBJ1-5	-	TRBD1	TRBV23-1	CATPGTGGFLGQPQHF	TGCGCCACCCCGGGGACAGGGGGATTCTTAGGTCAGCCCCAGCATTTT
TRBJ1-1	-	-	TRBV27	CASSPRVLNTEAFF	TGTGCCAGCAGTCCCAGGGTCTTGAACACTGAAGCTTTCTTT